This T cell receptor (beta chain) was sequenced for a study of cytomegalovirus exposure and HLA in healthy donors. Study-level results: Testing in vitro showed a few CMV-associated chains specific for CMV antigens.

Trimming cost V 2 bases and J 10 bases, with 10 bases left between them. Germline CDR1 is SGHRS and CDR2 is YFSETQ. CDR3 length: 13 amino acids. Points on this clone: Its specificity is not known.

The assay was immunoSEQ multiplex PCR, and TCRdb's table has in-frame clones only and misses some. This table has about 360,000 clones, approximately 90% appearing once. This chain connects TRBV5-1 to TRBJ1-6, with a weak D call TRBD1 (6 bases). The TCR sequence derives from a woman aged 18-29 years in good health and CMV-seronegative. The sequencing sample was made of PBMCs. Here the CDR3 reads CASSFAGASPLHF. CDR3 bases: TGCGCCAGCAGCTTCGCAGGGGCCTCACCCCTCCACTTT.